This is a list of T cell receptor beta chains from one sample in a study of beta chain features in type 1 diabetes. Sequencing used immunoSEQ multiplex PCR; TCRdb keeps in-frame clones, though not all of them. The sample holds around 430,000 clones, 30% seen once. Sample: naive CD4+ T cells from blood. These receptors came from a man between 18 and 29 years old in good health. Each CDR3 is given with its conserved first and last residue. A D gene is named only where the DNA matches it firmly. The size field is filled for only some rows; it gives once, few, many or a size class.

D	J	length	V	size	CDR3	DNA
NA	TRBJ2-1	14	TRBV6-6	NA	CASSYSGETNEQFF	TGTGCCAGCAGTTACAGTGGGGAGACTAATGAGCAGTTCTTC
NA	TRBJ2-7	11	TRBV29-1	few	CSGEPPYEQYF	TGCAGCGGTGAACCACCCTACGAGCAGTACTTC
TRBD1	TRBJ1-1	16	TRBV29-1	few	CSVVVIGTGVNTEAFF	TGCAGCGTTGTAGTAATAGGGACAGGGGTGAACACTGAAGCTTTCTTT
NA	TRBJ2-6	17	TRBV2	NA	CASSELLGRSGANVLTF	TGTGCCAGCAGTGAATTGCTGGGACGCTCTGGGGCCAACGTCCTGACTTTC
TRBD2	TRBJ2-1	16	TRBV9	NA	CASSLQTSGMINEQFF	TGTGCCAGCAGCCTCCAGACTAGCGGGATGATCAATGAGCAGTTCTTC
NA	TRBJ1-3	16	TRBV25-1	NA	CASSGARKPSGNTIYF	TGTGCCAGCAGTGGGGCAAGAAAACCCTCTGGAAACACCATATATTTT
TRBD1	TRBJ1-4	13	TRBV5-1	NA	CASSFQGDEKLFF	TGCGCCAGCAGCTTCCAGGGGGATGAAAAACTGTTTTTT
TRBD1	TRBJ2-7	16	TRBV7-2	NA	CASSSPAGTGDYEQYF	TGTGCCAGCAGCTCCCCCGCTGGGACAGGGGACTACGAGCAGTACTTC
NA	TRBJ1-4	16	TRBV11-2	NA	CASSSPRGRTTGKLFF	TGTGCCAGCAGCTCCCCTAGGGGGAGGACAACGGGGAAACTGTTTTTT
NA	TRBJ2-6	17	TRBV7-3	few	CASSSSRGPGGANVLTF	TGTGCCAGCAGCTCTTCACGGGGCCCCGGTGGGGCCAACGTCCTGACTTTC
TRBD2	TRBJ2-1	16	TRBV30	NA	CAWSGGGPSSYNEQFF	TGTGCCTGGAGTGGGGGGGGACCCAGCTCCTACAATGAGCAGTTCTTC
NA	TRBJ1-5	13	TRBV7-2	NA	CASTKEGNQPQHF	TGTGCCAGCACAAAGGAAGGCAATCAGCCCCAGCATTTT
TRBD2	TRBJ2-7	14	TRBV7-2	few	CASSLVAGEYEQYF	TGTGCCAGCAGCTTAGTAGCGGGAGAATACGAGCAGTACTTC
NA	TRBJ2-6	14	TRBV5-1	NA	CASSEGSGDNVLTF	TGCGCCAGCTCCGAAGGCTCCGGGGACAACGTCCTGACTTTC
TRBD1	TRBJ2-6	16	TRBV6-6	few	CASSYQGGRGANVLTF	TGTGCCAGCAGTTACCAAGGGGGCCGTGGGGCCAACGTCCTGACTTTC
TRBD2	TRBJ2-1	15	TRBV30	few	CAWIAWTSGSDEQFF	TGTGCCTGGATCGCATGGACTAGCGGGAGCGATGAGCAGTTCTTC
TRBD2	TRBJ2-3	16	TRBV7-2	few	CASSTRLALSTDTQYF	TGTGCCAGCAGCACACGACTAGCGCTTAGCACAGATACGCAGTATTTT
NA	TRBJ2-1	14	TRBV30	NA	CARNQGYSYNEQFF	TGTGCCAGAAATCAGGGATACTCCTACAATGAGCAGTTCTTC
TRBD2	TRBJ2-3	18	TRBV7-2	NA	CASSLGGTSSRPGDTQYF	TGTGCCAGCAGCCTAGGGGGGACTAGCTCCCGGCCTGGAGATACGCAGTATTTT
NA	TRBJ2-1	12	TRBV28	few	CASTIYGGEQFF	TGTGCCAGCACCATTTACGGTGGTGAGCAGTTCTTC
TRBD2	TRBJ2-1	15	TRBV19	NA	CASGPTSGSYNEQFF	TGTGCCAGTGGACCGACTAGCGGGAGTTACAATGAGCAGTTCTTC
NA	TRBJ1-5	13	TRBV7-9	few	CASGPQETQPQHF	TGTGCCAGCGGTCCACAGGAAACTCAGCCCCAGCATTTT
NA	TRBJ2-7	11	TRBV11-1	NA	CASSRRREQYF	TGTGCCAGCAGCAGAAGAAGGGAGCAGTACTTC
TRBD2	TRBJ2-1	14	TRBV5-1	few	CASSLVAGESEQFF	TGCGCCAGCAGCTTGGTAGCGGGAGAGAGTGAGCAGTTCTTC
TRBD1	TRBJ2-3	15	TRBV29-1	few	CSALPRDRSTDTQYF	TGCAGCGCCTTACCCCGGGACAGGAGCACAGATACGCAGTATTTT
NA	TRBJ2-5	12	TRBV5-4	NA	CASSYLQETQYF	TGTGCCAGCAGCTACCTACAAGAGACCCAGTACTTC
NA	TRBJ1-3	13	TRBV25-1	NA	CASSDPRGNTIYF	TGTGCCAGCAGTGACCCTCGGGGAAACACCATATATTTT
NA	TRBJ1-2	14	TRBV30	few	CAWSITGINYGYTF	TGTGCCTGGAGTATAACAGGGATAAACTATGGCTACACCTTC
NA	TRBJ2-1	18	TRBV7-9	NA	CASSLAKGGSGSYNEQFF	TGTGCCAGCAGCTTAGCGAAAGGGGGTAGCGGTTCCTACAATGAGCAGTTCTTC
TRBD1	TRBJ1-5	14	TRBV19	NA	CASSTTGSGQPQHF	TGTGCCAGTAGTACGACAGGGTCCGGTCAGCCCCAGCATTTT
TRBD2	TRBJ2-1	15	TRBV29-1	NA	CSVVGLAASYNEQFF	TGCAGCGTTGTGGGGCTAGCGGCGTCCTACAATGAGCAGTTCTTC
NA	TRBJ2-1	13	TRBV19	NA	CASSPPGRNEQFF	TGTGCCAGTAGTCCCCCGGGGAGGAATGAGCAGTTCTTC
TRBD2	TRBJ2-5	16	TRBV7-8	NA	CASSLAGLAGVETQYF	TGTGCCAGCAGCTTAGCGGGACTAGCGGGAGTAGAGACCCAGTACTTC
TRBD1	TRBJ2-1	15	TRBV7-9	few	CASSLVQGIYNEQFF	TGTGCCAGCAGCTTAGTACAGGGGATCTACAATGAGCAGTTCTTC
TRBD2	TRBJ2-1	17	TRBV30	NA	CAWKRSWTSGTYNEQFF	TGTGCCTGGAAACGTTCCTGGACTAGCGGGACCTACAATGAGCAGTTCTTC
NA	TRBJ1-5	15	TRBV19	NA	CASSSRDRYNQPQHF	TGTGCCAGTAGTAGCCGCGACAGGTACAATCAGCCCCAGCATTTT
NA	TRBJ2-5	14	TRBV9	NA	CASRPGVGYETQYF	TGTGCCAGCAGACCCGGTGTGGGATACGAGACCCAGTACTTC
NA	TRBJ2-7	13	TRBV30	few	CAWSVQSGAEQYF	TGTGCCTGGAGTGTACAGTCGGGGGCCGAGCAGTACTTC
TRBD1	TRBJ2-7	15	TRBV28	NA	CASSPSFDREYEQYF	TGTGCCAGCAGTCCCTCTTTCGACAGGGAATACGAGCAGTACTTC
TRBD1	TRBJ1-1	15	TRBV19	NA	CASTFSDRGWSEAFF	TGTGCCAGTACCTTTTCCGACAGGGGATGGTCTGAAGCTTTCTTT
NA	TRBJ2-1	12	TRBV5-6	NA	CASSLLTSEQFF	TGTGCCAGCAGCTTGTTGACATCCGAGCAGTTCTTC
NA	TRBJ1-1	14	TRBV7-9	few	CASSLEGGHTEAFF	TGTGCCAGCAGCTTAGAGGGTGGGCACACTGAAGCTTTCTTT
NA	TRBJ2-7	17	TRBV5-6	NA	CASSPNSWGLKTREQYF	TGTGCCAGCAGCCCAAATTCGTGGGGATTAAAAACAAGAGAGCAGTACTTC
TRBD2	TRBJ2-7	14	TRBV7-9	few	CASSFSGGSYEQYF	TGTGCCAGCAGCTTTAGCGGGGGCTCCTACGAGCAGTACTTC